This TCR beta chain was obtained from a study of spatial heterogeneity in lung cancer. Study as a whole: There were 70 to 80 donors, all of them untreated patients with early-stage non-small cell lung cancer. Sequencing consistently turned up more beta-chain sequences than alpha-chain sequences.

This clonotype occurred a few times. The CDR3 extends over 15 amino acids. Germline V CDR1 and CDR2: DFQATT, SNEGSKA (reference sequence). V gave up 0 bases and J gave up 4 bases, with 15 bases separating them. Time point given: blood at routine non-recurrence follow-up after resection. Whole RNA, which was extracted from tumor, nontumor lung tissue or frozen PBMC, was sequenced without any cell sorting. MiXCR was run by TCRdb on the 5' RACE reads, yielding one entry per CDR3 protein. The sample carries about 45,000 distinct CDR3 sequences, more than 20% recorded once. The TCR was taken from a female donor with early-stage non-small cell lung cancer. This chain joins TRBV20-1 and TRBJ2-5, with a possible D match to TRBD1 (5 bases). The sequences come from PBMCs, collected at follow-up. Here the CDR3 DNA reads TGCAGTGCTAGAGATTGGGGCTCGAGGTCAGAGACCCAGTACTTC. This gives the protein CSARDWGSRSETQYF.